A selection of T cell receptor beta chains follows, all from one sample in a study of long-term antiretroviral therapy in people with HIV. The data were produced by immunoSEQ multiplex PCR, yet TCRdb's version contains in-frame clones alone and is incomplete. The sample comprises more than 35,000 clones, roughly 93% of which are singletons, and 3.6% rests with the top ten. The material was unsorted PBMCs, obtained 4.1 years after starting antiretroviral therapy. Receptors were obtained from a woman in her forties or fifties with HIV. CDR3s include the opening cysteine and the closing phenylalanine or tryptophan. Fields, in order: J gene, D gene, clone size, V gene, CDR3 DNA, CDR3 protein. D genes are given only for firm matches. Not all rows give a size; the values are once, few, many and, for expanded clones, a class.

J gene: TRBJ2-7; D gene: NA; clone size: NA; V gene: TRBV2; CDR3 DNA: TGTGCCAGCAGTGAAGGAGCCTACTACGAGCAGTACTTC; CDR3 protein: CASSEGAYYEQYF
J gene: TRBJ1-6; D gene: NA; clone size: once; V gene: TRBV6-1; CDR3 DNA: TGTGCCAGCAGTGAACGGGGTCGTAATTCACCCCTCCACTTT; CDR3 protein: CASSERGRNSPLHF
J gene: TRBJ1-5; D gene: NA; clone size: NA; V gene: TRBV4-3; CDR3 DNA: TGCGCCAGCAGCCAAGATCTTTTGAGGAATCAGCCCCAGCATTTT; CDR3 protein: CASSQDLLRNQPQHF
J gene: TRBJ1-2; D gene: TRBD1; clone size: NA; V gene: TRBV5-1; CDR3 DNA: TGCGCCAGCGGTTCCCGCCCGGGACAGGGGGTAGAAGTCTATGGCTACACCTTC; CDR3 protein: CASGSRPGQGVEVYGYTF
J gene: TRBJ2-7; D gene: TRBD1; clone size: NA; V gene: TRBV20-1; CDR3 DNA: TGCAGTGGGACAGGGGGCGGGGAGCAGTACTTC; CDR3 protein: CSGTGGGEQYF
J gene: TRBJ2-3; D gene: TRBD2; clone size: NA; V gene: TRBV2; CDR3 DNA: TGTGCCAGCAGTCGTACCGGGACTAGCGGGTACACAGATACGCAGTATTTT; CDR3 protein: CASSRTGTSGYTDTQYF
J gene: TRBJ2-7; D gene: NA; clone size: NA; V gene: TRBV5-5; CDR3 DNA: TGTGCCAGCAGCTTCAGGGGAAGCCTGGCCTACGAGCAGTACTTC; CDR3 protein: CASSFRGSLAYEQYF
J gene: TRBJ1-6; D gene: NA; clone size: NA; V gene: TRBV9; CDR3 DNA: TGTGCCAGCAGCCCTCTGGCTGGGCCTTCCGATTCACCCCTCCACTTT; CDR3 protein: CASSPLAGPSDSPLHF
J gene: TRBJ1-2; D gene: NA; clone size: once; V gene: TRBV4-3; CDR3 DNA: TGCGCCAGCAGCCAAGATACCAGGGGACGTGGCTACACCTTC; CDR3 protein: CASSQDTRGRGYTF
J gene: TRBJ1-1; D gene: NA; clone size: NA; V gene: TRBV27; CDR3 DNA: TGTGCCAGCGGTCGAATGGCGGGGGCAAGGGAGATGAACACTGAAGCTTTCTTT; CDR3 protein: CASGRMAGAREMNTEAFF
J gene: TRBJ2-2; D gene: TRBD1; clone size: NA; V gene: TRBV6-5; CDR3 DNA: TGTGCCAGCAGAAGCACAGGGGTCGGCACCGGGGAGCTGTTTTTT; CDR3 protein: CASRSTGVGTGELFF
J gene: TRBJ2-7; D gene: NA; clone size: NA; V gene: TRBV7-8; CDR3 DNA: TGTGCCAGCAGCTTAGTTAGTAGGGGGGGTTCCTACGAGCAGTACTTC; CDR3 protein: CASSLVSRGGSYEQYF
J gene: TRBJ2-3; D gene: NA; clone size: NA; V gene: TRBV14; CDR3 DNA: TGTGCCAGCAGCCAAGACGACCTCACAGATACGCAGTATTTT; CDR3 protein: CASSQDDLTDTQYF
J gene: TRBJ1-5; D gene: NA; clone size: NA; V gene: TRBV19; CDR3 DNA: TGTGCCAGTAGTATAGGATTGCAGCGCAATCAGCCCCAGCATTTT; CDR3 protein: CASSIGLQRNQPQHF
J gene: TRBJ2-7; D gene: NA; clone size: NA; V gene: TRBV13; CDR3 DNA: TGTGCCAGCAGCTCCCTACTTGACAGCTACGAGCAGTACTTC; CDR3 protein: CASSSLLDSYEQYF
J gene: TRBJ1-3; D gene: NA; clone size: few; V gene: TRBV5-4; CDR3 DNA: TGTGCCAGCAGCTCACAGGGTTCTAACACCATATATTTT; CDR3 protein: CASSSQGSNTIYF
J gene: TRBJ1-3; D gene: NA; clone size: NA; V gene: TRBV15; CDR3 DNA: TGTGCCACCAGCAGATCATTCATAAGGAACACCATATATTTT; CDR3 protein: CATSRSFIRNTIYF